The 9 T cell receptor beta chains below come from one sample, sequenced in a study of blood T cell repertoires in COVID-19. Some clones are missing from TCRdb's copy, which holds only in-frame ones; the method was immunoSEQ multiplex PCR. The table shows around 110,000 clones, with about 79% occurring only once. What was sequenced was peripheral blood. The receptors were sampled from an elderly man with COVID-19, enrolled during active disease.

This clone came up a few times. The rearrangement uses TRBV5-6 and TRBJ2-7; possible D gene TRBD1, 5 bases. The CDR3 is made up of 14 amino acids. Germline-derived CDR1 and CDR2 are SGHDT and YYEEEE. V gave up 2 bases and J gave up 2 bases, with 11 bases separating them. The CDR3 here is CASSLFDRPYEQYF. CDR3 coding DNA: TGTGCCAGCAGCTTATTCGACAGACCCTACGAGCAGTACTTC.

The CDR3 sequence is CASSDRGTAEKLFF. The CDR3 bases are TGTGCCAGCAGTGACAGGGGGACGGCTGAAAAACTGTTTTTT. This chain uses TRBV2 with TRBJ1-4, with TRBD1 matching over 7 bases. J gave up 7 bases and V 3 bases, and 5 bases lay outside the gene matches. Germline V gene sequence: CDR1 SNHLY, CDR2 FYNNEI. This CDR3 has 14 amino acids.

The genes are TRBV5-5 and TRBJ2-2, with D possibly matching TRBD2 (6 bases). There are 14 residues in the CDR3. Germline-derived CDR1 and CDR2 are SGHKS and YYEKEE (reference sequence). V shed 3 bases and J shed 6 bases, with 12 bases lying between them. The CDR3, as DNA: TGTGCCAGCAGCTGGACTATGCAGGCCGGGGAGCTGTTTTTT. This translates into CASSWTMQAGELFF.

The chain has TRBV7-9 and TRBJ1-1; 8 bases line up with TRBD1. Germline trimming cut 6 bases from V and 5 bases from J; bases unmatched to any gene: 11. The CDR3 loop spans 15 amino acids. Germline V gene data show CDR1 as SEHNR and CDR2 as FQNEAQ (reference sequence). The CDR3 coding sequence is TGTGCCAGCAGTCCCACTGACAGGGGTCGGACTGAAGCTTTCTTT. Residues: CASSPTDRGRTEAFF.

The chain recombines TRBV7-3 with TRBJ2-3; D remains unclear. Germline V CDR1 and CDR2: SGHTA, FQGTGA. V lost 5 bases and J lost 2, with 5 bases in between. The CDR3 is made up of 12 amino acids. The CDR3 DNA follows: TGTGCCAGCAGCACTTACACAGATACGCAGTATTTT. Translation: CASSTYTDTQYF.

In this sample, this clone turned up a few times. J is TRBJ2-3 and V is TRBV5-4; possibly TRBD2 for D (6 bases). The CDR3 has 16 amino acids. Germline values: CDR1 SGHNT, CDR2 YYREEE (reference sequence). The V end was cut by 4 bases, the J end by 0 bases, with 15 bases between. The CDR3 coding sequence is TGTGCCAGCAGCCGCTCCGGGAGAGGGAGCACAGATACGCAGTATTTT. Its translation: CASSRSGRGSTDTQYF.

This chain links TRBV15 with TRBJ2-1; the D gene is possibly TRBD2 (6 bases). The V and J ends lost 0 bases and 10 bases respectively, with 10 bases between them. This CDR3 is 13 amino acids long. Germline V gene data show CDR1 as LNHNV and CDR2 as YYDKDF (reference sequence). The CDR3 region is CATSRDLAGEQFF. The DNA for the CDR3 is TGTGCCACCAGCAGAGATCTGGCGGGGGAGCAGTTCTTC.

This clone showed up just a few times. The chain employs TRBV6-5 and TRBJ2-7; TRBD1 aligns across 9 bases. V lost 8 bases, J lost 3 bases, and 8 bases stayed unmatched. Per germline, CDR1 MNHEY and CDR2 SVGAGI. The CDR3 loop spans 14 amino acids. The CDR3 spells CASWATGGYYEQYF. CDR3 in DNA: TGTGCCAGCTGGGCGACAGGGGGATACTACGAGCAGTACTTC.

The chain carries TRBV29-1 and TRBJ2-1; 9 nucleotides match TRBD2. The V gene's germline CDR1 is SQVTM and CDR2 ANQGSEA. The V and J ends lost 3 bases and 6 bases, in that order; junction bases with no gene match: 12. This CDR3 spans 16 amino acids. The CDR3 DNA follows: TGCAGCGTTGATGGCGGGAGGGCCGTGTACTCCAATGAGCAGTTCTTC. Translation gives CSVDGGRAVYSNEQFF.